The clone carrying this T cell receptor (beta chain) was observed a few times. Its antigen is not identified. The sample is drawn from a study of cytomegalovirus exposure and HLA in healthy donors. Study results and caveats: A list of more than 150 TCR beta chains associated with cytomegalovirus was given.

The PCR made use of 60 Vbeta and 13 Jbeta primers. Repertoires were generated with immunoSEQ multiplex PCR, while TCRdb's copy carries only in-frame clones and drops some. Of 150,000 to 200,000 clones in the sample, roughly 75% were seen once. Donors showed nominal health when sampled, although they likely had unrecorded immune exposures. Germline assignment: CDR1 SGHVS and CDR2 FNYEAQ. The CDR3 is 12 residues long. The trim removed 9 bases at V and 6 bases at J, leaving 6 bases unmatched. Sequencing was done on a sample of PBMCs. The J gene is TRBJ2-7, the V gene TRBV7-6; 9 bases are a match to TRBD1. This sequence originates from a male donor in good health and CMV-seronegative. This CDR3 is CASEGQGGEQYF. DNA for the CDR3: TGTGCCAGTGAGGGACAGGGCGGCGAGCAGTACTTC.